The 14 T cell receptor beta chains listed next were all sequenced from one sample in a study of regulatory T cells in long-lasting Graves disease. Time point in this sample: persistent/refractory GD, antithyroid drugs over 5 years with positive TRAb. Scientists built the TCR library using RNA that was extracted from PBMCs. Through Arm-PCR of CDR3 regions and iRepertoire HTBI primers, TCR beta libraries were built. Each CDR3 protein is one row after TCRdb ran MiXCR on the multiplex PCR reads. The sample carries approximately 690,000 distinct CDR3 sequences, around 32% recorded once. This specimen consisted of peripheral blood mononuclear cells (PBMCs), obtained when the disease was refractory, from a patient treated with antithyroid drugs. The receptors shown here come from a female donor with Graves disease.

This clonotype was recorded at least ten times. The chain carries TRBV27 and TRBJ1-2, with TRBD1 identical over 7 bases. The CDR3 has 15 amino acids. After removal of 4 bases from V and 2 bases from J, the junction contained 7 bases not matched to a gene. Germline CDR1 is MNHEY and CDR2 is SMNVEV (reference sequence). CDR3 in amino acids: CASSSRTGKNYGYTF. The CDR3 DNA sequence: TGTGCCAGCAGTTCACGGACAGGAAAGAACTATGGCTACACCTTC.

There are many counts of this clonotype. The chain carries TRBV10-3 and TRBJ2-5, with 7 bases that match TRBD1. The CDR3 is 15 residues long. V lost 2 bases, J lost 1 base, and 4 bases stayed unmatched. Germline V gene lookup returns CDR1 ENHRY and CDR2 SYGVKD. In DNA, the CDR3 is TGTGCCATCAGTGAGAGGAGACAGGGCCAAGAGACCCAGTACTTC. It translates to CAISERRQGQETQYF.

This clonotype has only a few counts. The chain links TRBV27 to TRBJ1-2; TRBD1 might be the D (6 bases). CDR3 length: 13 amino acids. Trimming pared 5 bases from V and 8 bases from J, leaving 15 bases between. CDR1 is MNHEY and CDR2 is SMNVEV in the germline V gene (reference sequence). The CDR3 DNA is TGTGCCAGCAGTGAACAGGGTACGGGCGGCTACACCTTC. It codes for CASSEQGTGGYTF.

This chain connects TRBV27 to TRBJ1-4; no clear D. The CDR3 loop spans 15 amino acids. Germline V gene data show CDR1 as MNHEY and CDR2 as SMNVEV (reference sequence). V dropped 4 bases and J dropped 3 bases, with 12 bases sitting between them. The CDR3 region is CASSYLPKANEKLFF. Here the CDR3 DNA reads TGTGCCAGCAGTTACCTCCCGAAGGCTAATGAAAAACTGTTTTTT.

The chain has TRBV10-3 and TRBJ2-7; 12 bases are shared with TRBD1. CDR1 and CDR2 from the germline V gene are ENHRY and SYGVKD. The CDR3 extends over 14 amino acids. V lost 10 bases and J lost 7; bases outside the gene matches: 11. CDR3 region: CASTGDRGLREQYF. CDR3 DNA: TGTGCCAGTACCGGGGACAGGGGGCTGAGAGAGCAGTACTTC.

The chain recombines TRBV9 with TRBJ1-1; weak D call: TRBD1 (5 bases). This CDR3 contains 15 residues. The V end lost 2 bases, the J end lost 5 bases, and 16 bases lay between the germline ends. Germline values: CDR1 SGDLS, CDR2 YYNGEE. The CDR3 DNA sequence: TGTGCCAGCAGCGTTTCGACAGCCCAAGCAACTGAAGCTTTCTTT. It specifies CASSVSTAQATEAFF. Variable domain in full (rest from reference TRBV9 and TRBJ1-1): DSGVTQTPKHLITATGQRVTLRCSPRSGDLSVYWYQQSLDQGLQFLIQYYNGEERAKGNILERFSAQQFPDLHSELNLSSLELGDSALYFCASSVSTAQATEAFFGQGTRLTVV.

Ten or more counts support this clonotype. J is TRBJ2-5 and V is TRBV28; D not certain. CDR3 length equals 13 residues. Deletions cut 2 bases from V and 3 bases from J, with 7 bases between. CDR1 is MDHEN and CDR2 is SYDVKM in the germline V gene. The CDR3 DNA is TGTGCCAGCAGTTTAGGGCAGAAAGAGACCCAGTACTTC. It is translated as CASSLGQKETQYF.

This clonotype was recorded at least ten times. The V call is TRBV2, the J call TRBJ1-2, with D perhaps TRBD1 (6 bases). Germline values: CDR1 SNHLY, CDR2 FYNNEI. Trimming took off 1 base at V and 3 bases at J, with 12 bases between the two ends. The CDR3 sequence is 15 residues long. DNA of the CDR3: TGTGCCAGCAGTGAAGGTGGGGGGCCCGACTATGGCTACACCTTC. Its translation is CASSEGGGPDYGYTF.

The chain is built from TRBV7-9 and TRBJ2-5; D is unclear. CDR1 SEHNR and CDR2 FQNEAQ come from the germline V gene (reference sequence). Trimming left V 5 bases short and J 1 base short, with 14 bases between. The CDR3 has 15 residues. The CDR3 DNA is TGTGCCAGCAGCGGGATGTCAGCCCTCCAAGAGACCCAGTACTTC. Its protein is CASSGMSALQETQYF.

The table lists this clonotype with a few counts. The J gene is TRBJ1-1, the V gene TRBV20-1, with TRBD1 matching over 9 bases. The germline V gene encodes CDR1 DFQATT and CDR2 SNEGSKA (reference sequence). V trimming: 0 bases; J trimming: 0 bases; junction bases outside the gene matches: 5. This CDR3 is 16 amino acids long. The CDR3, as DNA: TGCAGTGCTAGAGAGGGGACAGGGCGGATGAACACTGAAGCTTTCTTT. Translated, it gives CSAREGTGRMNTEAFF.

The J gene is TRBJ1-4, the V gene TRBV7-9, with 7 nucleotides matching TRBD1. This CDR3 is built from 15 residues. Germline lookup yields CDR1 SEHNR and CDR2 FQNEAQ (reference sequence). V lost 5 bases, J lost 4 bases, and 7 bases stayed unmatched. CDR3 DNA: TGTGCCAGCAGCAGCAGGGGGGAGATTAATGAAAAACTGTTTTTT. Translated: CASSSRGEINEKLFF. Looking up the rest from reference TRBV7-9 and TRBJ1-4 gives the full variable domain: DTGVSQNPRHKITKRGQNVTFRCDPISEHNRLYWYRQTLGQGPEFLTYFQNEAQLEKSRLLSDRFSAERPKGSFSTLEIQRTEQGDSAMYLCASSSRGEINEKLFFGSGTQLSVL.

This clonotype was detected only once. The chain carries TRBV18 and TRBJ2-7; D is unclear. The V and J ends lost 3 bases and 2 bases respectively, with 5 bases between them. CDR1 is KGHSH, CDR2 LQKENI, per germline. The CDR3 contains 12 residues. The CDR3 sequence is CASSPWTYEQYF. Written as DNA, the CDR3 is TGTGCCAGCTCACCGTGGACCTACGAGCAGTACTTC.

This clonotype came up many times. CDR3: CASSRTSGRGNTGELFF. DNA for the CDR3: TGTGCCAGCAGCCGGACTAGCGGGAGAGGGAACACCGGGGAGCTGTTTTTT. The chain couples TRBV12-3 or TRBV12-4 to TRBJ2-2; 13 bases line up with TRBD2. V lost 6 bases to trimming and J lost 1 base; unmatched junction nucleotides: 5. The CDR3 has 17 residues.

To note about this clonotype: With a much larger clone just one base away, this may be a read error. The V call is TRBV5-5, the J call TRBJ1-1; D gene unclear. This CDR3 is 12 amino acids long. Germline lookup yields CDR1 SGHKS and CDR2 YYEKEE (reference sequence). CDR3 coding DNA: TGTACCAGCAGACGGTTGAACACTGAAGCTTTCTTT. It encodes CTSRRLNTEAFF.